The rows below give T cell receptor beta chains drawn from one sample of a study of regulatory T cells in long-lasting Graves disease. MiXCR, run by TCRdb on the multiplex PCR reads, gives a single entry per CDR3 protein. Of approximately 540,000 distinct CDR3 sequences in the sample, around 11% are singletons; the top ten hold roughly 8.9%. The same data also contributed to another study, on T cells in Graves' hyperthyroidism and ophthalmopathy.

The source was peripheral blood mononuclear cells (PBMCs), collected at new diagnosis, from a patient treated with antithyroid drugs. These receptors came from a woman in her 30s with Graves disease. CDR3s include the opening cysteine and the closing phenylalanine or tryptophan.

TRBV6-2/TRBV6-3	TRBJ2-3	CANGLPGRTDTQYF
TRBV7-9	TRBJ2-1	CASSRKGPTYNEQFF
TRBV27	TRBJ2-3	CASRASGTDTQYF
TRBV18	TRBJ2-5	CASSPTGILETQYF
TRBV24-1	TRBJ2-2	CATSDLGQENTGELFF
TRBV2	TRBJ1-2	CASSESRAGGYTF
TRBV11-2	TRBJ1-3	CASNIDRGTGNTIYF
TRBV20-1	TRBJ1-3	CSASSGTAHNTIYF
TRBV29-1	TRBJ2-7	CSVREDRSQYF
TRBV24-1	TRBJ1-2	CATSDLGRSYGYTF
TRBV20-1	TRBJ1-1	CSARDPRSNTEALF
TRBV19	TRBJ2-3	CASSIPGSPDTQYF
TRBV19	TRBJ2-3	CASSIGGNTDTQYF
TRBV4-1	TRBJ2-7	CASSPTGYSYEQYF
TRBV12-3/TRBV12-4	TRBJ2-7	CASSPRSAGTGSWGSYEQYF
TRBV7-3	TRBJ2-1	CASSPPGTSGRVVGNEQFF
TRBV3-1	TRBJ1-2	CASSQGQGNYGYTF
TRBV2	TRBJ2-3	CASTPGLRTDTQYF
TRBV28	TRBJ2-1	CATRVNEQFF
TRBV7-8	TRBJ1-3	CASSPVGRVWRGNTIYF
TRBV6-1	TRBJ2-6	CASSKTGTANSGANVLTF
TRBV12-3/TRBV12-4	TRBJ1-2	CASSPYGAQRKNYGYTF
TRBV6-1	TRBJ2-7	CASSEAWGRGGEQYF
TRBV6-1	TRBJ2-7	CASRETDRPAYEQYF
TRBV2	TRBJ2-6	CASRRQGTPGANVLTF
TRBV28	TRBJ2-3	CASSPRVAGLIRTDTQYF
TRBV7-2	TRBJ2-1	CASSPGPRGTYNEQFF
TRBV5-1	TRBJ2-2	CASRAGTSYTGELFF
TRBV28	TRBJ2-7	CASSLDPRTSYEQYF
TRBV12-3/TRBV12-4	TRBJ2-1	CASSGRRPYNEQFF
TRBV11-2	TRBJ2-7	CASSLRKGKSYEQYF
TRBV7-9	TRBJ2-3	CASSCGTGGTDTQYF
TRBV3-1	TRBJ1-1	CASSHGRKNTEAFF
TRBV6-2/TRBV6-3	TRBJ2-3	CASSVGSGAQYF
TRBV3-1	TRBJ2-2	CASSQGTSGLNTGELFF
TRBV27	TRBJ1-2	CASSKSTGLNGYTF
TRBV15	TRBJ1-6	CATRKRDRWEPLHF
TRBV2	TRBJ2-1	CASTAEPYNEQFF
TRBV12-3/TRBV12-4	TRBJ1-6	CASNPGLYNSPLHF
TRBV11-3	TRBJ1-1	CASSLERDTEAFF
TRBV7-9	TRBJ2-1	CASSLARLAYNEQFF
TRBV5-4	TRBJ2-4	CASSLGPAKNIQYF